This TCR beta chain comes out of a study of cytomegalovirus exposure and HLA in healthy donors. Study at large: For the roughly 390 genotyped donors, roughly 80% fell within the Caucasian-associated ancestry cluster.

Amplification used 60 Vbeta primers and 13 Jbeta primers. TCRdb's table, derived via immunoSEQ multiplex PCR, lists solely in-frame clones and lacks some. The data show more than 200,000 clones, with more than 70% seen just once and 1% to 1.5% held by the top ten. Germline assignment: CDR1 SGHRS and CDR2 YFSETQ. The CDR3 covers 11 residues. The ends were cut back, 0 bases at V and 8 bases at J, with 3 bases in the middle. V gene TRBV5-1 combines with J gene TRBJ2-1; no definite D call. The receptor comes from a human donor in good health. Sequenced: PBMCs. The DNA of the CDR3 is TGCGCCAGCAGCTTGGCCGATGAGCAGTTCTTC. This sequence encodes CASSLADEQFF.